A selection of T cell receptor beta chains follows, all from one sample in a study of T cell responses to AZD1222 COVID-19 vaccine. The repertoire was sequenced with immunoSEQ multiplex PCR; TCRdb's copy has only in-frame clones and lacks some. The table shows tens of thousands of clones, with about four fifths occurring only once. The sequenced sample was peripheral blood, obtained 28 days after the second AZD1222 dose. The receptors stem from an adult who received the AZD1222 COVID-19 vaccine. CDR3s include the opening cysteine and the closing phenylalanine or tryptophan. A D gene is named only where the DNA matches it firmly. Size tells how often a clone was seen (once, few, many) or the class of an expanded clone, and some rows leave it out.

j_call clone_size cdr3_length d_call v_call cdr3_aa cdr3_nt
TRBJ1-1 NA 13 NA TRBV6-5 CASSTQLDTEAFF TGTGCCAGCAGTACACAGCTAGACACTGAAGCTTTCTTT
TRBJ2-5 NA 14 NA TRBV7-8 CASSVPGPLNAQYF TGTGCCAGCAGCGTACCGGGACCTCTGAACGCCCAGTACTTC
TRBJ1-1 NA 18 NA TRBV7-9 CASSPTRMRSGSGTEAFF TGTGCCAGCAGCCCGACGCGCATGAGGAGCGGGTCCGGAACTGAAGCTTTCTTT
TRBJ1-4 NA 15 NA TRBV5-4 CASSLGGVGGEKLFF TGTGCCAGCAGCTTGGGAGGCGTGGGAGGTGAAAAACTGTTTTTT
TRBJ1-1 NA 13 NA TRBV7-2 CASSFREGTEAFF TGTGCCAGCAGCTTCAGGGAGGGCACTGAAGCTTTCTTT
TRBJ2-2 NA 16 TRBD2 TRBV14 CASSQGLAGPTGELFF TGTGCCAGCAGCCAAGGACTAGCGGGACCCACCGGGGAGCTGTTTTTT
TRBJ1-3 NA 17 NA TRBV9 CASSADPGRPGLNTIYF TGTGCCAGCAGCGCCGACCCGGGACGTCCAGGGTTAAACACCATATATTTT
TRBJ2-1 NA 14 NA TRBV5-1 CASSPATVYNEQFF TGCGCCAGCAGCCCCGCGACAGTATACAATGAGCAGTTCTTC
TRBJ2-3 few 11 NA TRBV12-3/TRBV12-4 CASRRQALLYF TGTGCCAGCAGGCGACAGGCCCTCTTGTATTTT
TRBJ2-7 NA 14 TRBD1 TRBV24-1 CATSGTGSGYEQYF TGTGCCACCTCCGGGACAGGGTCTGGATACGAGCAGTACTTC
TRBJ1-2 once 15 NA TRBV5-4 CASSLDKTAAYGYTF TGTGCCAGCAGCTTGGACAAGACAGCGGCCTATGGCTACACCTTC
TRBJ1-6 NA 15 NA TRBV2 CASSDRYRIDSPLHF TGTGCCAGCAGTGATCGGTACCGTATCGATTCACCCCTCCACTTT
TRBJ2-1 NA 16 TRBD2 TRBV9 CASSVSGGGSYNEQFF TGTGCCAGCAGCGTTTCCGGCGGGGGGTCGTACAATGAGCAGTTCTTC
TRBJ1-1 NA 16 NA TRBV5-6 CASSLGHLGWDTEAFF TGTGCCAGCAGCCTGGGACATCTCGGATGGGACACTGAAGCTTTCTTT
TRBJ2-6 NA 16 NA TRBV3-1/TRBV3-2 CASSTRKGPGANVLTF TGTGCCAGCAGCACTAGGAAGGGACCTGGGGCCAACGTCCTGACTTTC
TRBJ1-1 NA 14 NA TRBV3-1/TRBV3-2 CASSQNIENTEAFF TGTGCCAGCAGCCAAAATATCGAGAACACTGAAGCTTTCTTT
TRBJ2-3 many 14 TRBD2 TRBV2 CASRDGLAGATQYF TGTGCCAGCAGGGACGGACTAGCGGGGGCTACGCAGTATTTT
TRBJ2-4 NA 17 TRBD1 TRBV3-1/TRBV3-2 CASSQVGQGVAKNIQYF TGTGCCAGCAGCCAAGTTGGACAGGGGGTAGCCAAAAACATTCAGTACTTC
TRBJ2-7 NA 15 NA TRBV4-2 CASSQDTSKSYEQYF TGTGCCAGCAGCCAAGATACTAGCAAATCCTACGAGCAGTACTTC
TRBJ2-7 few 16 NA TRBV18 CASSPPTQGSSYEQYF TGTGCCAGCTCACCCCCGACCCAGGGGAGCTCCTACGAGCAGTACTTC
TRBJ2-2 NA 17 TRBD1 TRBV5-6 CASSLGGGLMNTGELFF TGTGCCAGCAGCTTGGGAGGGGGCCTAATGAACACCGGGGAGCTGTTTTTT
TRBJ1-6 NA 13 NA TRBV28 CASSFGNNSPLHF TGTGCCAGCAGTTTTGGGAATAATTCGCCCCTCCACTTT
TRBJ1-2 NA 14 NA TRBV6-5 CASSYRAGNYGYTF TGTGCCAGCAGTTATCGTGCAGGCAACTATGGCTACACCTTC